Described below is a single TCR beta chain sequence and its context. The antigen remains undetermined. The data were taken from a study of shared clonotypes between healthy human individuals. TCRdb keeps only in-frame clones here, not all; method: immunoSEQ multiplex PCR. Here the sample spans over a million clones, 78% being singletons. Study-level points and caveats: Sequencing of the sorted subsets was shown by rarefaction to be incomplete despite large depth.

The germline gives CDR1 SQVTM, CDR2 ANQGSEA. With 5 bases removed from V and 9 bases from J, the gap between germline ends came to 20 bases. The CDR3 runs 13 residues. Sequenced material: memory CD4+ T cells from PBMCs. As to subset: CD45RA-negative fraction. The receptor's source is a man younger than 30 in good health. Some clones in this sample may be carry-over from other donors' samples. V usage is TRBV29-1 and J usage is TRBJ2-7, with a tentative D call TRBD2 (6 bases). The CDR3 coding sequence is TGCAGCGTTTATGACTCGCGGGACCAGCCGCAGTACTTC. It is translated as CSVYDSRDQPQYF.